This T cell receptor beta chain was sequenced during a study of T cell repertoires in cytomegalovirus infection. Turning to this clonotype: What it binds is not known.

The ends were cut back, 5 bases at V and 2 bases at J, with 22 bases in the middle. CDR3 length: 17 amino acids. Germline V gene sequence: CDR1 LNHDA, CDR2 SQIVND (reference sequence). Whole-study findings and limits: Using cumulative public TCR beta family frequency, the authors identified those who carried CMV together with the relevant HLA. It was HLA-C-restricted CMV-specific TCR beta clonotypes that dominated the response ex vivo.

TCRdb analysed the reads with MiXCR anew, one entry per CDR3 protein. In the table there are 100,000 or so distinct CDR3 sequences, 23% of which are singletons. This chain uses TRBV19 with TRBJ2-7; perhaps TRBD1 as D (6 bases). The receptor comes from a human donor in good health (CMV status not recorded). Some clones in this sample may be carry-over from other donors' samples. The specimen sequenced was CD8+ T cells from PBMCs. The chain's CDR3 is CASSVRDTFRETYEQYF. The DNA for the CDR3 is TGTGCCAGTAGTGTCCGGGACACCTTCCGCGAAACCTACGAGCAGTACTTC.